These 10 T cell receptor beta chains were sequenced from one sample in a study of blood T cells in healthy people across ages (dated by TCRdb to between 2015 and 2016). The library was made by 5' RACE. Sequencing took place on an Illumina HiSeq 2500. The second PCR ran for roughly 6 to 11 cycles and used a J-beta primer mix along with a sample-barcoded 5' primer. TCRdb redid the processing of the public reads, applying fastp at Q25 and MiXCR, and retained in-frame beta chains. All rows with the same CDR3 protein become a single entry with the most common DNA and genes. This sample comprises about 1.1 million distinct CDR3 sequences, roughly two fifths of them detected only once. About an eighth of the sample rests with the top ten. The specimen was blood. The source is a man aged 18 to 30 in good health.

This clonotype was counted a few times. The chain couples TRBV12-3 or TRBV12-4 to TRBJ1-5; D perhaps matches TRBD1 (6 bases). The CDR3 is 15 residues long. Trimming shortened V by 6 bases and J by 0 bases, and 12 bases separated the two germline ends. In DNA form, the CDR3 reads TGTGCCAGCAGAATCGAGGGGGATAGCAATCAGCCCCAGCATTTT. This translates into CASRIEGDSNQPQHF.

In this sample, this clonotype turned up a few times. The chain has TRBV27 and TRBJ1-5; 9 positions match TRBD1. Losses at the gene ends were 8 bases for V and 0 bases for J; bases not matched to a gene: 5. Germline loops: CDR1 MNHEY, CDR2 SMNVEV (reference sequence). The CDR3 loop spans 15 amino acids. CDR3 protein: CASGTGLYSNQPQHF. CDR3 nucleotides: TGTGCCAGCGGGACAGGGCTATATAGCAATCAGCCCCAGCATTTT.

V is TRBV12-5 and J is TRBJ1-2; D remains unclear. There are 13 residues in the CDR3. The V and J ends lost 6 bases and 8 bases respectively, with 16 bases between them. Germline-derived CDR1 and CDR2 are LGHNT and FRNRAP. The CDR3 loop is CASGDLGFRGYTF. The CDR3 region has the DNA TGTGCTAGTGGGGACTTAGGGTTTCGAGGCTACACCTTC.

The V call is TRBV29-1, the J call TRBJ1-2; 8 nucleotides agree with TRBD1. Germline V gene sequence: CDR1 SQVTM, CDR2 ANQGSEA. This CDR3 region has 12 residues. V shed 7 bases, J shed 8 bases, and the junction held 9 bases outside the gene matches. CDR3 sequence: CSAGQGHGGYTF. The CDR3, as DNA: TGCAGCGCTGGACAGGGCCACGGGGGCTACACCTTC.

A word on this clonotype: This sequence may be a read error, since a much larger clone differs from it by one base. V and J are TRBV5-1 and TRBJ1-1; possibly TRBD1 for D (5 bases). From germline, CDR1 is SGHRS and CDR2 YFSETQ. Trimming cost V 3 bases and J 10 bases, with 19 bases left between them. The CDR3 runs 14 residues. The DNA for the CDR3 is TGCGCCAGCAGCTCGGAAGAGGGGCGGATCGGAGCTTTCTTT. Translating it yields CASSSEEGRIGAFF.

The genes are TRBV6-2 or TRBV6-3 and TRBJ1-2, with a possible D match to TRBD1 (5 bases). V was clipped by 2 bases and J by 7 bases, with 8 bases between them. The CDR3 contains 12 residues. Germline V gene sequence: CDR1 MNHEY, CDR2 SVGEGT. CDR3 sequence (DNA): TGTGCCAGCAGTTACGGGGCGCGTGGCTACACCTTC. Protein sequence: CASSYGARGYTF.

This clonotype has ten or more counts. The CDR3 nucleotides read TGTGCCAGCAGCCACGTCGGACTAGCGGGGACAGATACGCAGTATTTT. Its translation: CASSHVGLAGTDTQYF. The chain is built from TRBV13 and TRBJ2-3; 12 bases are shared with TRBD2. V shed 5 bases and J 3 bases; nucleotides not matched to a gene: 6. The germline gives CDR1 PRHDT, CDR2 FYEKMQ (reference sequence). There are 16 residues in the CDR3.

The chain combines TRBV20-1 with TRBJ2-7; D tentatively reads TRBD1 or TRBD2 (5 bases each). The V and J ends lost 6 bases and 7 bases respectively, with 16 bases between them. This CDR3 is 12 amino acids long. Looked up from germline, CDR1 is DFQATT and CDR2 is SNEGSKA (reference sequence). CDR3 protein: CSAARGSNEQYF. Written as DNA, the CDR3 is TGCAGTGCCGCGAGGGGTAGCAATGAGCAGTACTTC.

The chain combines TRBV20-1 with TRBJ1-2; maybe TRBD1 (6 bases). The CDR3 is made up of 13 amino acids. Trimming took off 6 bases at V and 4 bases at J, with 15 bases between the two ends. CDR1 and CDR2 from the germline V gene are DFQATT and SNEGSKA (reference sequence). The CDR3 DNA is TGCAGTGCCGGCTCGGACAGCGGCTATGGCTACACCTTC. As protein: CSAGSDSGYGYTF.

The gene calls are TRBV27 and TRBJ1-5; D is uncertain. Trimming removed 6 bases from V and 6 bases from J, with 12 bases in between. CDR1 and CDR2 from the germline V gene are MNHEY and SMNVEV (reference sequence). The CDR3 has 13 amino acids. The CDR3 coding sequence is TGTGCCAGCAGCATGCGATTGGGTCAGCCCCAGCATTTT. Its translation: CASSMRLGQPQHF.